The present entry profiles one TCR beta chain with its context. One end of the junction fails to match germline, which may point to a read error. The data belong to a study of breast tumors, draining lymph nodes, adjacent tissues. In TCRdb, the multiplex PCR reads were re-called with MiXCR into one record per CDR3 protein. The sample shows about 200,000 distinct CDR3 sequences, 31% of them seen only once. The lymph nodes were axillary draining lymph nodes from breast cancer patients. Germline V CDR1 and CDR2: SGHVS, FNYEAQ. This CDR3 is 17 amino acids long. Sequencing was done on a sample of axillary lymph node tissue. This clonotype was sampled from a female donor with breast cancer. Some clones in this sample may be carry-over from other donors' samples. The rearrangement uses TRBV7-6 and TRBJ2-5; 11 bases map to TRBD2. CDR3 sequence: CASSLGGSGGVQEPQYF. The CDR3 DNA sequence: TGTGCCAGCAGCTTAGGGGGTAGCGGGGGGGTCCAAGAGCCCCAGTACTTC.